Each of the 19 T cell receptor beta chains below was sequenced from the same sample in a study of PD-1 blockade in classical Hodgkin lymphoma. There was relapse after autologous stem cell transplantation in every patient, and there was variation in brentuximab vedotin exposure. Clones were read by immunoSEQ multiplex PCR, and TCRdb kept only the in-frame ones, dropping some. The data show about 150,000 clones, approximately 80% seen once. The sample was peripheral blood mononuclear cells (PBMCs), taken before the second cycle of nivolumab. These receptors originate from a human donor with classical Hodgkin lymphoma.

This chain uses TRBV28 with TRBJ2-3, with 11 bases fitting TRBD2. The CDR3 contains 16 residues. Germline CDR1 MDHEN, CDR2 SYDVKM. After removal of 8 bases from V and 1 base from J, the junction contained 8 bases not matched to a gene. The CDR3 bases are TGTGCCAGCCCAACTAGCGGGAGTTCTGGCACAGATACGCAGTATTTT. It codes for CASPTSGSSGTDTQYF. The full variable domain, completed using reference TRBV28 and TRBJ2-3, is DVKVTQSSRYLVKRTGEKVFLECVQDMDHENMFWYRQDPGLGLRLIYFSYDVKMKEKGDIPEGYSVSREKKERFSLILESASTNQTSMYLCASPTSGSSGTDTQYFGPGTRLTVL.

V usage is TRBV29-1 and J usage is TRBJ2-7, with TRBD2 matching 8 bases. The germline V gene encodes CDR1 SQVTM and CDR2 ANQGSEA. J lost 3 bases, V lost 4 bases, and 17 bases had no gene match. The CDR3 is 17 amino acids. The CDR3, as DNA: TGCAGCGTTGTGCGGGAGGCAGAGGGTCGGGCATTCTACGAGCAGTACTTC. It encodes CSVVREAEGRAFYEQYF.

The chain recombines TRBV19 with TRBJ1-5; maybe TRBD1 (6 bases). CDR3 size: 13 residues. Germline V gene data show CDR1 as LNHDA and CDR2 as SQIVND (reference sequence). Trimming removed 10 bases from V and 4 bases from J, with 14 bases in between. In DNA, the CDR3 is TGTGCCACAGCTGGGACACCGAATCAGCCCCAGCATTTT. Its protein product is CATAGTPNQPQHF.

The chain combines TRBV5-1 with TRBJ2-5; 11 bases are a match to TRBD2. V was clipped by 2 bases and J by 4 bases; unmatched bases: 7. The CDR3 contains 16 residues. Germline CDR1 reads SGHRS; CDR2 reads YFSETQ. CDR3 sequence reads: CASSLSPSGGPETQYF. For the CDR3, the DNA is TGCGCCAGCAGCTTAAGTCCTAGCGGGGGGCCAGAGACCCAGTACTTC. Full variable domain (remainder filled in from reference TRBV5-1 and TRBJ2-5): KAGVTQTPRYLIKTRGQQVTLSCSPISGHRSVSWYQQTPGQGLQFLFEYFSETQRNKGNFPGRFSGRQFSNSRSEMNVSTLELGDSALYLCASSLSPSGGPETQYFGPGTRLLVL.

The V and J genes are TRBV10-3 and TRBJ2-1, with 15 nucleotides matching TRBD2. The CDR3 contains 16 residues. Germline V gives CDR1 ENHRY, CDR2 SYGVKD. V shed 6 bases and J 7 bases; nucleotides not matched to a gene: 7. The CDR3 loop reads CAISTGTSGRRNEQFF. CDR3 in DNA: TGTGCCATCAGCACCGGGACTAGCGGGAGGAGGAATGAGCAGTTCTTC.

This clone appeared once. This CDR3 is CASSFPTGGTDTQYF. CDR3 bases: TGTGCCAGCAGCTTCCCGACAGGGGGCACAGATACGCAGTATTTT. The gene calls are TRBV7-3 and TRBJ2-3, with 8 bases aligning to TRBD1. Germline CDR1 reads SGHTA; CDR2 reads FQGTGA. The CDR3 sequence is 15 residues long. The trim removed 3 bases at V and 1 base at J, leaving 3 bases unmatched.

The chain employs TRBV10-3 and TRBJ1-4; 7 bases align to TRBD1. This CDR3 is built from 13 residues. V gave up 8 bases and J gave up 5 bases; unmatched junction bases: 5. Germline CDR1 reads ENHRY; CDR2 reads SYGVKD. The CDR3 is CAIRGQENEKLFF. For the CDR3, the DNA is TGTGCCATCCGAGGACAGGAAAATGAAAAACTGTTTTTT.

This rearrangement joins TRBV9 to TRBJ2-3, with no clear D. V was trimmed by 0 bases and J by 0 bases, leaving 5 bases between them. Per the germline V gene, CDR1 is SGDLS and CDR2 is YYNGEE. The CDR3 spans 14 residues. The CDR3 reads CASSVVSSTDTQYF. DNA for the CDR3: TGTGCCAGCAGCGTAGTTAGTAGCACAGATACGCAGTATTTT.

CDR3 coding DNA: TGTGCCAGCAGCCAAGGGTCGCGGGGTTGGGAAAAACTGTTTTTT. Translating it yields CASSQGSRGWEKLFF. The gene calls are TRBV4-2 and TRBJ1-4; D unresolved. The CDR3 is 15 amino acids. In germline, CDR1 is LGHNA, CDR2 YNFKEQ. The V gene lost 1 base and the J gene lost 8 bases, with 14 bases spanning the gap.

This clone was seen just once. The chain couples TRBV6-1 to TRBJ1-2, with D perhaps TRBD1 (6 bases). V gave up 4 bases and J gave up 1 base, with 19 bases separating them. The CDR3 contains 17 residues. Germline V gene sequence: CDR1 MNHNS, CDR2 SASEGT. CDR3 nucleotides: TGTGCCAGCAGTGGAAAACTAGGACAGCCCATTAACTATGGCTACACCTTC. Its translation is CASSGKLGQPINYGYTF.

This chain joins TRBV5-1 and TRBJ1-3, with D perhaps matching TRBD1 (6 bases). Trimming pared 0 bases from V and 2 bases from J, leaving 6 bases between. Germline V gene data show CDR1 as SGHRS and CDR2 as YFSETQ. The CDR3 is 14 residues long. The CDR3 coding sequence is TGCGCCAGCAGCTTGGACAGGGCTGGAAACACCATATATTTT. This gives the protein CASSLDRAGNTIYF.

The V call is TRBV5-1, the J call TRBJ2-2, with D hard to call. This CDR3 contains 16 residues. Trimming took off 1 base at V and 1 base at J, with 11 bases between the two ends. Germline assignment: CDR1 SGHRS and CDR2 YFSETQ. CDR3 residues: CASSLQVRENTGELFF. In DNA form, the CDR3 reads TGCGCCAGCAGCTTGCAAGTTAGAGAGAACACCGGGGAGCTGTTTTTT.

The V and J genes are TRBV10-3 and TRBJ2-3; the D gene could be TRBD1 or TRBD2 (6 bases each). V lost 5 bases and J lost 2, with 17 bases in between. The CDR3 is made up of 16 amino acids. Germline-derived CDR1 and CDR2 are ENHRY and SYGVKD. CDR3 sequence reads: CAISQTGGRNTDTQYF. The CDR3 coding sequence is TGTGCCATCAGTCAAACCGGGGGCAGGAACACAGATACGCAGTATTTT.

The chain couples TRBV4-3 to TRBJ1-3; D is possibly TRBD1 (5 bases). The V and J ends lost 1 base and 0 bases respectively, with 10 bases between them. CDR1 and CDR2 (germline): LGHNA, YSLEER. The CDR3 spans 16 residues. The CDR3 DNA sequence: TGCGCCAGCAGCCAAGTGGTGACAGCCTCTGGAAACACCATATATTTT. Residues: CASSQVVTASGNTIYF.

Comment on this clone: The sample holds other DNA sequences that translate to the same CDR3. The chain has TRBV2 and TRBJ2-7; tentatively, D is TRBD1 (5 bases). V lost 2 bases and J 9 bases, leaving 8 bases between the germline ends. The CDR3 has 11 residues. The germline CDR1 and CDR2 sequences are SNHLY and FYNNEI. The CDR3 reads CASSERTGQYF. The CDR3 nucleotides read TGTGCCAGCAGTGAACGAACAGGGCAGTACTTC.

This chain uses TRBV7-9 with TRBJ2-3; 13 positions match TRBD2. Germline CDR1 is SEHNR and CDR2 is FQNEAQ (reference sequence). This CDR3 is 14 amino acids long. The trim removed 11 bases at V and 2 bases at J, leaving 4 bases unmatched. This CDR3 is CAWGLAGYTDTQYF. CDR3 DNA sequence: TGTGCCTGGGGACTAGCGGGATACACAGATACGCAGTATTTT.

The chain employs TRBV10-3 and TRBJ2-2; possible D gene TRBD1, 5 bases. V was cut by 8 bases and J by 3 bases, with 13 bases left in between. CDR1 and CDR2 from the germline V gene are ENHRY and SYGVKD. This CDR3 has 14 residues. The CDR3 bases are TGTGCCATCGGCGAAACAGGCTACACCGGGGAGCTGTTTTTT. Its protein product is CAIGETGYTGELFF.

The V call is TRBV27, the J call TRBJ2-2; D call uncertain. The CDR3 contains 14 residues. The V gene lost 5 bases and the J gene lost 6 bases, with 13 bases spanning the gap. Germline CDR1 is MNHEY and CDR2 is SMNVEV (reference sequence). CDR3 loop: CASSETPGPGELFF. Here the CDR3 DNA reads TGTGCCAGCAGTGAAACGCCTGGGCCCGGGGAGCTGTTTTTT.

This chain connects TRBV5-1 to TRBJ1-4, with a tentative D call TRBD1 (6 bases). The CDR3 is 13 amino acids. Looked up from germline, CDR1 is SGHRS and CDR2 is YFSETQ. V lost 6 bases and J 5 bases, leaving 11 bases between the germline ends. The CDR3 DNA is TGCGCCAGCAACTCAGGGGAGAATGAAAAACTGTTTTTT. As protein: CASNSGENEKLFF.